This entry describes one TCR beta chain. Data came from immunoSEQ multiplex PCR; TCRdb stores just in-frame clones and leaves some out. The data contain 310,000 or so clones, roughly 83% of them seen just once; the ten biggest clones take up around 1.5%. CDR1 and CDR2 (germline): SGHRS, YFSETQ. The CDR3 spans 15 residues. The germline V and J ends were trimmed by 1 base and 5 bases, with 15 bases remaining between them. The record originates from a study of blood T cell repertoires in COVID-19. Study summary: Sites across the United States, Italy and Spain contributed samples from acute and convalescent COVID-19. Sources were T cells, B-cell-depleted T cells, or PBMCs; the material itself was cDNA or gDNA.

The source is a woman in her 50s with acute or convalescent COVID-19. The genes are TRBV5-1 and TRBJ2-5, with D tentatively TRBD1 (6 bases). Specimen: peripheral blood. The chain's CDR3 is CASSLWAGEGETQYF. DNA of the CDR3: TGCGCCAGCAGCTTGTGGGCAGGGGAAGGGGAGACCCAGTACTTC. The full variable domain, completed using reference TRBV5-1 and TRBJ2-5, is KAGVTQTPRYLIKTRGQQVTLSCSPISGHRSVSWYQQTPGQGLQFLFEYFSETQRNKGNFPGRFSGRQFSNSRSEMNVSTLELGDSALYLCASSLWAGEGETQYFGPGTRLLVL.